This TCR beta chain is from a study of monozygotic twins with inflammatory bowel disease. As regards this clonotype: Its antigen is as yet unknown.

Study-level findings and limits: Especially with disease activity, IBD patients had fewer clonotypes in common with others than healthy twins did. Concordant and discordant twins showed no difference in repertoire similarity, possibly from limited power.

Unsorted whole blood yielded the total RNA, with T cells left unselected. TCRalpha and TCRbeta cDNA underwent two nested PCRs of around 15 and 9 cycles. TCRdb reprocessed the 5' RACE reads; each CDR3 protein has one entry and no DNA is given. This table lists more than 300,000 distinct CDR3 sequences. Germline lookup yields CDR1 SEHNR and CDR2 FQNEAQ (reference sequence). The CDR3 loop spans 15 amino acids. The genes are TRBV7-9 and TRBJ2-2; TCRdb's D call, TRBD1, is unchecked because there is no DNA. The origin of this receptor is a human donor with ulcerative colitis or Crohn's disease, or a healthy co-twin of an affected twin (not recorded which). Input material: blood. CDR3 residues: CASSLFREFAGELFF.